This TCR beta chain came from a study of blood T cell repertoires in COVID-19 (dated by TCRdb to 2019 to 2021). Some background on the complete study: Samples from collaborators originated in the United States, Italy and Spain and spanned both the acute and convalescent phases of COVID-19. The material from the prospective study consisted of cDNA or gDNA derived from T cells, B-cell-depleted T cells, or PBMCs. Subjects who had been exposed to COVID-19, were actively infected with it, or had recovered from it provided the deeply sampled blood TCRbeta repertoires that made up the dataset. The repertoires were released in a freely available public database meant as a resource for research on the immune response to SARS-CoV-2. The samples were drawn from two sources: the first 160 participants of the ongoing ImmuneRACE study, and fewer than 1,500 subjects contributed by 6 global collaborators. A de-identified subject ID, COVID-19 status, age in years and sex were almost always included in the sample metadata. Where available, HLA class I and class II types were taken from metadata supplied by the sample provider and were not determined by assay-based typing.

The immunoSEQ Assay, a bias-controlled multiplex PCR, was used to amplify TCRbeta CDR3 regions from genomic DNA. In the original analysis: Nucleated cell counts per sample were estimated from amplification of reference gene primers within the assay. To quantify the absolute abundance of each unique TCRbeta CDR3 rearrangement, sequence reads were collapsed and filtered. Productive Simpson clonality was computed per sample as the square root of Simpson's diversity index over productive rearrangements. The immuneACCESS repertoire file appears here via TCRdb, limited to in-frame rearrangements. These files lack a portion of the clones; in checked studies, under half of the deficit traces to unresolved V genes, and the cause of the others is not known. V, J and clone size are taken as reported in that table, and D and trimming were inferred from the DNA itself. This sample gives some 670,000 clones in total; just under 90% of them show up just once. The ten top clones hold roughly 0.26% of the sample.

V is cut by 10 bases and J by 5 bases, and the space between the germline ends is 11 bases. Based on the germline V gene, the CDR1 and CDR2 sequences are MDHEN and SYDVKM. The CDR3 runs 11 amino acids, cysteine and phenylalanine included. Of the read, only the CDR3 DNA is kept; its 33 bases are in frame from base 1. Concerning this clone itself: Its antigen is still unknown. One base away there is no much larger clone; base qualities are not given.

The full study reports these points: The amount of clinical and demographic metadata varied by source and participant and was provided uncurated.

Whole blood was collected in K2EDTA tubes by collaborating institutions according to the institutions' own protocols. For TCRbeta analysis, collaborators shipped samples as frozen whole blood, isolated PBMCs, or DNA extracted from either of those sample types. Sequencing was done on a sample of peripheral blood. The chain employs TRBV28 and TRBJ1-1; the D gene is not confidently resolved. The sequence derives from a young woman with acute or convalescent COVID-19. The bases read TGTGCCACCGCAGACATTACTGAAGCTTTCTTT. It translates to CATADITEAFF.